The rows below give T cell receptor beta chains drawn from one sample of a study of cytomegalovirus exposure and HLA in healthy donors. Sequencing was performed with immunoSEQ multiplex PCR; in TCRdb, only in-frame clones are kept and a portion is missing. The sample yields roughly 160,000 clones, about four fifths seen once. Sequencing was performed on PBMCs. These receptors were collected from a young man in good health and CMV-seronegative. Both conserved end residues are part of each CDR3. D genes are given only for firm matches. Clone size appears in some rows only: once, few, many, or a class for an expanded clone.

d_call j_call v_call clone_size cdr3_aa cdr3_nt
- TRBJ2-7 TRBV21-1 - CASLGTEGLEQYF TGTGCGAGCCTGGGGACAGAAGGGCTCGAGCAGTACTTC
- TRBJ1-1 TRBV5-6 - CASTLLTGNTEAFF TGTGCCAGCACCCTCTTGACAGGGAACACTGAAGCTTTCTTT
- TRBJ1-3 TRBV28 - CASFPRGILAGNTIYF TGTGCCAGTTTCCCGAGGGGGATTTTGGCTGGAAACACCATATATTTT
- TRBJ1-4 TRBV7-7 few CASSPGTANEKLFF TGTGCCAGCAGCCCGGGAACGGCTAATGAAAAACTGTTTTTT
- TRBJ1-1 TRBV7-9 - CSSSLGKNTEAFF TGTTCCAGCAGCTTAGGTAAGAACACTGAAGCTTTCTTT
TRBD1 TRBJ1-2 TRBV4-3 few CASSQDQDREGRIGDVYGYTF TGCGCCAGCAGCCAAGATCAGGACAGGGAAGGGCGTATAGGGGATGTATATGGCTACACCTTC
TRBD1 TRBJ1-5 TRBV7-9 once CASSGDRPDQPQHF TGTGCCAGCAGCGGGGACAGGCCGGATCAGCCCCAGCATTTT
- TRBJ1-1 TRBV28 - CASSLGHLNTEAFF TGTGCCAGCAGTTTAGGACATCTAAACACTGAAGCTTTCTTT
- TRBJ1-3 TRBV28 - CASSFQGSGNTIYF TGTGCCAGCAGTTTCCAGGGGTCTGGAAACACCATATATTTT
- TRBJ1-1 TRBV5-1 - CASRGGMNTEAFF TGCGCCAGCAGGGGGGGAATGAACACTGAAGCTTTCTTT
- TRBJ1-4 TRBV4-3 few CASSQDVGLFCELFF TGCGCCAGCAGCCAAGATGTAGGACTGTTTTGTGAACTGTTTTTT
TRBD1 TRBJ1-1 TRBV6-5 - CASSYEGTGIFEAFF TGTGCCAGCAGTTACGAAGGGACAGGGATTTTCGAAGCTTTCTTT
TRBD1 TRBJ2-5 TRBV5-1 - CASSGSGTGGETQYF TGCGCCAGCAGCGGCTCCGGGACAGGGGGGGAGACCCAGTACTTC
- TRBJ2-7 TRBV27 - CASSYLPQGSPYEQYF TGTGCCAGCAGTTATTTACCCCAGGGGAGTCCCTACGAGCAGTACTTC
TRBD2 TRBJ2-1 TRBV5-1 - CASRLAGTHNEQFF TGCGCCAGCAGACTAGCGGGGACCCACAATGAGCAGTTCTTC
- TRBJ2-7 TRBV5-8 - CASSFMRTYEQYF TGTGCCAGCAGCTTCATGAGAACCTACGAGCAGTACTTC
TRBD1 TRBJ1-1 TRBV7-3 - CASSLLGPQGDAMNTEAFF TGTGCCAGCAGCTTATTGGGACCACAGGGGGACGCAATGAACACTGAAGCTTTCTTT
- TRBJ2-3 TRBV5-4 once CASSSRQVGTDTQYF TGTGCCAGCAGCTCCCGACAGGTTGGCACAGATACGCAGTATTTT
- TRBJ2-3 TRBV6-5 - CASSYQSGSTDTQYF TGTGCCAGCAGTTACCAGAGCGGGAGCACAGATACGCAGTATTTT
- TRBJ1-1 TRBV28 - CASSRFRGMNTEAFF TGTGCCAGCAGCCGTTTTCGGGGGATGAACACTGAAGCTTTCTTT
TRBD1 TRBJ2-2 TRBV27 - CASSFRGQGPGELFF TGTGCCAGCAGCTTTCGAGGACAGGGCCCCGGGGAGCTGTTTTTT
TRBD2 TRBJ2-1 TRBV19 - CASSILSGGPYNEQFF TGTGCCAGTAGTATCCTTAGCGGGGGACCCTACAATGAGCAGTTCTTC
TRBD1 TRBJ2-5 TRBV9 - CASSVGDRVVETQYF TGTGCCAGCAGCGTAGGGGACAGGGTAGTAGAGACCCAGTACTTC
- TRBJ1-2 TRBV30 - CAWSPGGRYGYTF TGTGCCTGGAGTCCCGGAGGGCGCTATGGCTACACCTTC
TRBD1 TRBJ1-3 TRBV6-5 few CASRRTGEDTIYF TGTGCCAGCAGGAGGACAGGAGAGGACACCATATATTTT
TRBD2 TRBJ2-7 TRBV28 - CASSLTLSLLLAGDLSSYEQYF TGTGCCAGCAGTTTAACGCTGAGTTTACTACTAGCGGGGGATCTCAGCTCCTACGAGCAGTACTTC
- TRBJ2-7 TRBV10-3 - CAISPTVEAYEQYF TGTGCCATCAGCCCGACAGTAGAGGCCTACGAGCAGTACTTC
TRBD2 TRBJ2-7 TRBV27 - CASRSASGYEQYF TGTGCCAGCAGATCGGCTAGCGGCTACGAGCAGTACTTC
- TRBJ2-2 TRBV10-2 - CASSVQGTGELFF TGCGCCAGCAGTGTACAGGGCACCGGGGAGCTGTTTTTT
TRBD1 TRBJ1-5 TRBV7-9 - CASSLDPGGGLGDQPQHF TGTGCCAGCAGCTTAGATCCAGGGGGCGGGCTTGGCGATCAGCCCCAGCATTTT
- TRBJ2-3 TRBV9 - CASSPVVVRDTQYF TGTGCCAGCAGCCCCGTAGTGGTACGAGATACGCAGTATTTT
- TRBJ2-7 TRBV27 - CASSPDRWGYEQYF TGTGCCAGCAGTCCCGACAGGTGGGGCTACGAGCAGTACTTC
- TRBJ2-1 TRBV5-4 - CASSLADNEQFF TGTGCCAGCAGCTTAGCGGACAATGAGCAGTTCTTC
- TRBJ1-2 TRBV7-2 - CASRTHRGPNYGYTF TGTGCCAGCAGAACCCACCGCGGGCCTAACTATGGCTACACCTTC
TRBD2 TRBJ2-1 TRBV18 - CASSPLAGENNEQFF TGTGCCAGCTCACCCTTAGCGGGAGAGAACAATGAGCAGTTCTTC
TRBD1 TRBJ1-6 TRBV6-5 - CASSYQRGRNSPLHF TGTGCCAGCAGTTACCAGAGGGGGCGGAATTCACCCCTCCACTTT
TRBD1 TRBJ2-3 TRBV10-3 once CAISNSGTVGDTQYF TGTGCCATCAGTAACTCCGGGACAGTAGGGGATACGCAGTATTTT
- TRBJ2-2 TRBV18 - CASSPAATGELFF TGTGCCAGCTCACCAGCGGCCACCGGGGAGCTGTTTTTT
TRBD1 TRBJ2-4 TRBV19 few CASSPRTGGLLGIQYF TGTGCCAGTAGTCCGCGGACAGGGGGCCTGTTGGGCATTCAGTACTTC
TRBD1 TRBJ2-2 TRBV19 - CASSPTRTGGNTGELFF TGTGCCAGTAGTCCCACGCGGACAGGGGGGAACACCGGGGAGCTGTTTTTT
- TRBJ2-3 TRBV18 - CASSPLDTQYF TGTGCCAGCTCACCCCTGGATACGCAGTATTTT
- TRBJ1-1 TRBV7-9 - CASSFGVTEAFF TGTGCCAGCAGCTTCGGGGTGACTGAAGCTTTCTTT
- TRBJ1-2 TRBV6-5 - CASSRGQSGYTF TGTGCCAGCAGTCGCGGACAGTCCGGCTACACCTTC
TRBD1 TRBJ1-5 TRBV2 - CASAGQVRQPQHF TGTGCCAGCGCTGGACAGGTCAGACAGCCCCAGCATTTT
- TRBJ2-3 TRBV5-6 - CASSAEDTQYF TGTGCCAGCAGCGCGGAGGATACGCAGTATTTT
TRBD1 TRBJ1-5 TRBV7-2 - CASSLGGAGGNQPQHF TGTGCCAGCAGCTTAGGGGGGGCAGGGGGGAATCAGCCCCAGCATTTT
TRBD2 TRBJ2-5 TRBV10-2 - CASKTSGRETQYF TGCGCCAGCAAGACTAGCGGGAGAGAGACCCAGTACTTC
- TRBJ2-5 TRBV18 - CASSPPGEQETQYF TGTGCCAGCTCACCTCCCGGAGAACAAGAGACCCAGTACTTC
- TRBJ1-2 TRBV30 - CAWNGGLNNYGYTF TGTGCCTGGAATGGGGGCCTCAATAACTATGGCTACACCTTC
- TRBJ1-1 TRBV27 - CASIGWGETEAFF TGTGCCAGCATTGGGTGGGGGGAAACTGAAGCTTTCTTT